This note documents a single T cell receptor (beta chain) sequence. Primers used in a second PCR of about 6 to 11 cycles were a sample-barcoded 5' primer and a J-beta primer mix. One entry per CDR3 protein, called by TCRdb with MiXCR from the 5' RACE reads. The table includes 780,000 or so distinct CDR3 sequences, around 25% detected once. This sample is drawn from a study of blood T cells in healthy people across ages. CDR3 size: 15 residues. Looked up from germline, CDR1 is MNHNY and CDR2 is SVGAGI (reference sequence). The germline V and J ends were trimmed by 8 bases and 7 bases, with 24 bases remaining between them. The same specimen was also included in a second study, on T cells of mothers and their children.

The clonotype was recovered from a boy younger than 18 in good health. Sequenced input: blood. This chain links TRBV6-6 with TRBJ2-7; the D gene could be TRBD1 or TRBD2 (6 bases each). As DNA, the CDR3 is TGTGCCAGCGGGCAAGCTCCGGGAGACACAGGGGAGCAGTACTTC. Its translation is CASGQAPGDTGEQYF.